This is a list of T cell receptor beta chains from one sample in a study of tumor-infiltrating lymphocytes in primary liver carcinoma. A single record per CDR3 protein comes from TCRdb applying MiXCR to the multiplex PCR reads. Counted here are fewer than 85,000 distinct CDR3 sequences, roughly 69% occurring once; the ten biggest clones make up more than 25%. Input material: tumor-adjacent normal liver tissue. The receptor source for this set is a middle-aged man with primary liver carcinoma and hepatitis B virus infection. The CDR3 runs from the conserved cysteine through the conserved F or W. A D gene is named only where the DNA matches it firmly. Clone size is stated in some rows and not others, as once, few, many or a class when expanded.

j_gene	v_gene	d_gene	abundance	CDR3aa	CDR3nt
TRBJ1-5	TRBV10-3	-	-	CAISESGEQPLHF	TGTGCCATCAGTGAGTCAGGGGAGCAGCCCTTGCATTTT
TRBJ2-1	TRBV29-1	TRBD2	once	CNGKLAPSSYNEQFF	TGTAACGGAAAACTAGCGCCGAGCTCCTACAATGAGCAGTTCTTC
TRBJ2-1	TRBV25-1	-	-	CASTEQGRRYNEQFF	TGTGCCAGCACCGAACAGGGTCGCCGGTACAATGAGCAGTTCTTC
TRBJ2-6	TRBV6-1	-	-	CASSGPASGASVLTF	TGTGCCAGCAGTGGGCCTGCCTCTGGGGCCAGCGTCCTGACTTTC
TRBJ2-2	TRBV6-6	-	-	CAIRQEGTGKLFF	TGTGCCATCCGACAGGAGGGTACCGGGAAGCTGTTTTTT
TRBJ2-7	TRBV12-5	-	many	CASESYEQYF	TGTGCTAGTGAATCCTACGAGCAGTACTTC
TRBJ1-1	TRBV12-3/TRBV12-4	-	-	CASSLRVDIESFF	TGTGCCAGCAGTTTACGGGTGGATATTGAATCTTTCTTT
TRBJ2-7	TRBV5-4	-	-	CASSLGAPYDQYF	TGTGCCAGCAGCCTGGGGGCTCCCTACGATCAGTACTTC
TRBJ2-3	TRBV6-2/TRBV6-3	TRBD1	-	CATSQGTGTGKAYTQYF	TGTGCCACCAGTCAAGGAACCGGGACAGGGAAGGCATATACGCAGTATTTT
TRBJ2-7	TRBV29-1	TRBD2	medium-sized	CSVGASGSYEQYF	TGCAGCGTTGGTGCTAGCGGGAGCTACGAGCAGTACTTC
TRBJ2-7	TRBV4-3	-	-	CTSSQGHPLGHVSYEQYF	TGCACCAGCAGCCAAGGTCATCCGCTGGGACATGTTTCCTACGAGCAGTACTTC
TRBJ2-7	TRBV6-1	TRBD2	-	CASSGELADSSYEQYF	TGTGCCAGCAGTGGGGAACTAGCGGACAGCTCCTACGAGCAGTATTTC
TRBJ2-4	TRBV6-2/TRBV6-3	-	-	CASSYSRDTGIAKNIQYF	TGTGCCAGCAGTTACTCCAGGGACACAGGAATAGCCAAAAACATTCAGTACTTC
TRBJ2-2	TRBV14	-	once	CASSQRRLAGKLFF	TGTGCCAGCAGCCAACGTAGGCTGGCCGGGAAGCTGTTTTTT
TRBJ2-3	TRBV4-3	-	-	CASSQGLGDMLYF	TGCGCCAGCAGCCAAGGTCTCGGGGATATGCTGTATTTT
TRBJ1-1	TRBV10-3	-	few	CAISTGGQENTEAFF	TGTGCCATTTCCACCGGGGGACAAGAGAACACTGAAGCTTTCTTT
TRBJ2-5	TRBV6-6	-	-	CASSYRDQETQYF	TGTGCCAGCAGTTACCGGGATCAAGAGACCCAGTACTTC
TRBJ2-3	TRBV28	-	-	CASSQADYTDTQYF	TGTGCCAGCAGTCAGGCGGACTACACAGATACGCAGTATTTT
TRBJ1-5	TRBV6-1	-	many	CASQDRSEPQHF	TGTGCCAGTCAGGATCGTTCCGAGCCCCAGCATTTT
TRBJ1-1	TRBV6-5	-	many	CASSYGGVNTEAFF	TGTGCCAGCAGTTATGGGGGGGTGAACACTGAAGCTTTCTTT
TRBJ1-2	TRBV29-1	TRBD1	-	CSGQQGANYGYTF	TGCAGCGGTCAACAGGGGGCAAACTATGGCTACACCTTC
TRBJ1-5	TRBV5-6	TRBD1	-	CTSSLGGQGRHQPQHF	TGTACCAGCAGCTTGGGGGGACAGGGGAGGCATCAGCCCCAGCATTTC
TRBJ2-2	TRBV29-1	-	-	CSGDGGTGELFF	TGCAGTGGAGACGGTGGAACCGGGGAGCTGTTTTTT
TRBJ2-2	TRBV5-5	TRBD2	many	CASSFGTSGSTGELFF	TGTGCCAGCAGCTTTGGGACTAGCGGGAGCACCGGGGAGCTGTTTTTT
TRBJ2-7	TRBV6-2/TRBV6-3	-	-	CANSYLKGFGEQYF	TGTGCCAACAGTTACTTGAAGGGGTTCGGGGAGCAATACTTC
TRBJ2-2	TRBV6-5	-	-	CASNYRPEVFGELFF	TGTGCCAGCAATTACCGCCCCGAGGTATTCGGGGAGCTGTTTTTT
TRBJ2-7	TRBV6-6	-	many	CASRNSLLTYEQYF	TGTGCCAGCAGAAACAGCCTTCTAACCTACGAGCAGTACTTC
TRBJ1-1	TRBV11-2	TRBD1	-	CACGKGQGAGEVFF	TGTGCCTGCGGCAAGGGACAGGGGGCCGGTGAAGTTTTCTTT
TRBJ2-1	TRBV11-3	-	-	CASSFFWNERFF	TGTGCCAGCAGCTTTTTTTGGAATGAGCGGTTCTTC
TRBJ2-6	TRBV4-2	-	-	CASSQDFISDRRLSSEANVLTF	TGTGCCAGCAGCCAAGATTTTATATCAGACAGGCGCCTGAGTTCTGAGGCCAACGTCCTGACTTTC
TRBJ2-7	TRBV4-3	-	few	CASSQDRASDYEQYF	TGCGCCAGCAGCCAAGATCGGGCTAGCGACTACGAGCAGTACTTC
TRBJ2-1	TRBV5-4	-	-	CASSPAGSYNEQFF	TGTGCCAGCAGCCCCGCGGGCAGCTACAATGAGCAGTTCTTC
TRBJ2-7	TRBV6-5	-	-	CASTPERAYEQYF	TGCGCCAGCACCCCCGAGAGGGCCTACGAGCAGTACTTC
TRBJ2-2	TRBV10-3	-	-	CASGQMAGEPFF	TGTGCCAGCGGACAGATGGCCGGGGAGCCGTTTTTT
TRBJ2-7	TRBV6-1	-	-	CASMRLGRVQYEQYF	TGTGCCAGCATGCGCCTAGGAAGGGTCCAGTACGAGCAGTACTTC
TRBJ2-1	TRBV11-2	TRBD2	medium-sized	CASSLAGRSYNEQFF	TGTGCCAGCAGCCTAGCGGGAAGGTCCTACAATGAGCAGTTCTTC
TRBJ2-7	TRBV28	-	-	CASSPLADQIVEYF	TGTGCCAGCAGTCCCCTGGCGGACCAGATAGTCGAGTACTTC
TRBJ1-1	TRBV10-2	-	once	CACSEAGNTEAFF	TGCGCCTGTAGTGAGGCAGGGAACACTGAAGCTTTCTTT
TRBJ2-1	TRBV5-1	-	-	CASSLTGPSYNEQFF	TGCGCCAGCAGCTTGACAGGGCCATCCTATAATGAGCAGTTCTTC
TRBJ2-2	TRBV6-1	TRBD2	many	CASSYRLAGGQGELFF	TGTGCCAGCAGTTACAGACTAGCGGGAGGGCAGGGGGAGCTGTTTTTT
TRBJ1-2	TRBV5-1	-	many	CASSSELRGNGYTF	TGCGCCAGCAGCTCCGAACTCAGGGGTAATGGCTACACCTTC
TRBJ1-1	TRBV10-2	-	-	CASSEVENTEPFF	TGCGCCAGCAGTGAAGTAGAAAACACTGAACCTTTCTTT
TRBJ2-7	TRBV5-1	-	-	CASSLSAFYEQYF	TGCGCCAGCAGTTTGAGTGCGTTTTATGAGCAGTACTTC
TRBJ2-6	TRBV11-2	-	-	CASSLEDWADVLTF	TGTGCCAGCAGCTTAGAGGATTGGGCCGACGTCCTGACTTTC
TRBJ2-5	TRBV10-3	TRBD1	-	CAISGDKQGGQETQYF	TGTGCCATCAGTGGGGACAAACAGGGGGGCCAAGAGACCCAGTACTTC
TRBJ2-7	TRBV29-1	-	-	CSVGLYPYEQHF	TGCAGCGTTGGCCTCTATCCCTACGAGCAGCACTTC
TRBJ2-3	TRBV11-2	TRBD1	-	CASSPRGKGTDTKYF	TGTGCCAGCAGTCCTCGGGGCAAGGGGACAGATACGAAGTATTTT